The 5 T cell receptor beta chains below all came from one sample that was sequenced in a study of blood T cells in healthy people across ages (dated by TCRdb to about 2015). Libraries were prepared through 5' RACE. TCRdb lists the instrument as Illumina HiSeq 2500. A second PCR of about 7 to 12 cycles was run with a J-beta primer mix and a sample-barcoded 5' primer. The public reads were reanalyzed by TCRdb: fastp trimming at Q25, MiXCR alignment, in-frame beta chains only. Under each unique CDR3 protein, matching rows form one entry showing the most common genes and DNA. The sample includes about 730,000 distinct CDR3 sequences, with roughly two fifths observed a single time. The top ten clones comprise 20% to 25% of the sample. Input material: blood. The receptors were sampled from a woman aged 55-75 years in good health.

The chain uses TRBV12-3 or TRBV12-4 and TRBJ2-7; D remains ambiguous. The CDR3 has 13 amino acids. V lost 7 bases and J 0 bases, leaving 10 bases between the germline ends. For the CDR3, the DNA is TGTGCCAGCACCCGGATGGGCTCCTACGAGCAGTACTTC. Encoded protein: CASTRMGSYEQYF.

This clonotype has just a few counts. Its ends do not fully match the called genes, so a read error is possible. This chain uses TRBV5-1 with TRBJ1-6; no definite D call. The CDR3 spans 14 residues. Germline-derived CDR1 and CDR2 are SGHRS and YFSETQ. The CDR3 protein is CASSLSEDNSPPHF. The CDR3 DNA sequence: TGCGCCAGCAGCTTGTCAGAGGATAATTCACCCCCCCACTTT.

This chain links TRBV29-1 with TRBJ2-5, with 10 bases matching TRBD1. The length of the CDR3 is 17 residues. CDR1 and CDR2 (germline): SQVTM, ANQGSEA. The V gene end was trimmed by 7 bases and the J gene end by 4 bases; junction bases not matched to a gene: 18. The CDR3 sequence: CSGGGRTGGALGETQYF. The DNA for the CDR3 is TGCAGCGGGGGGGGCCGGACAGGGGGAGCGTTAGGAGAGACCCAGTACTTC.

This clonotype was observed a few times. The V and J genes are TRBV20-1 and TRBJ2-3; D is undetermined. The CDR3 contains 14 residues. The germline V gene encodes CDR1 DFQATT and CDR2 SNEGSKA (reference sequence). The V end lost 6 bases, the J end lost 2 bases, and 15 bases lay between the germline ends. The chain's CDR3 is CSATDGAFTDTQYF. The DNA for the CDR3 is TGCAGTGCAACCGACGGAGCTTTCACAGATACGCAGTATTTT.

The rearrangement uses TRBV7-2 and TRBJ1-2; TRBD1 aligns across 12 bases. The germline V gene has CDR1 SGHTA and CDR2 FQGNSA. The CDR3 has 15 residues. The trim removed 2 bases at V and 5 bases at J, leaving 3 bases unmatched. The CDR3 is CASSLQGQGAYGYTF. The CDR3 DNA follows: TGTGCCAGCAGCTTACAGGGACAGGGGGCGTATGGCTACACCTTC.